This T cell receptor beta chain was profiled in a study of cytotoxic CD8 clonotypes in ibrutinib-treated CLL. Looking at the study overall: Treatment had run for a median roughly 12 months, range 6 to 36, when response samples were taken.

Trimming shortened V by 0 bases and J by 12 bases, and 12 bases separated the two germline ends. Germline assignment: CDR1 LNHDA and CDR2 SQIVND (reference sequence). The CDR3 spans 13 residues. Method: immunoSEQ multiplex PCR; TCRdb's copy keeps in-frame clones and lacks some. The table includes 85,000 or so clones, 79% detected once. Study outcomes and limitations: While tracking circulating CD8+ T-cell counts, baseline clonality exceeded that of age-matched healthy donors.

To note about this clone: Its specificity is not known.

This chain connects TRBV19 to TRBJ2-1, with D possibly being TRBD2 (5 bases). This receptor was obtained from a human donor with chronic lymphocytic leukemia. Source: PBMCs, taken after 12 months of ibrutinib treatment. CDR3 loop: CASSIDAGGGQFF. CDR3 coding DNA: TGTGCCAGTAGTATAGATGCGGGTGGTGGGCAGTTCTTC.